Shown below are 5 T cell receptor beta chains from a single sample sequenced in a study of T cell responses to AZD1222 COVID-19 vaccine. Sequenced by immunoSEQ multiplex PCR; TCRdb stores in-frame clones only, minus some. The repertoire has roughly 200,000 clones, just under 95% of them found once; the top ten carry roughly 1%. Specimen: peripheral blood, collected 28 days after the second dose of the MenACWY control vaccine. These receptors all come from an adult who received the MenACWY meningococcal vaccine as a control.

This CDR3 reads CASRIQGDYGYTF. In DNA, the CDR3 is TGTGCCAGCAGGATACAGGGGGACTATGGCTACACCTTC. The J gene is TRBJ1-2, the V gene TRBV27; 8 nucleotides match TRBD1. Germline V gene sequence: CDR1 MNHEY, CDR2 SMNVEV (reference sequence). With 6 bases clipped from V and 3 bases from J, the junction kept 3 bases outside the gene matches. This CDR3 has 13 residues.

The rearrangement links TRBV4-3 to TRBJ1-1; D uncertain. CDR3 size: 14 residues. Germline V CDR1 and CDR2: LGHNA, YSLEER. The ends were cut back, 0 bases at V and 8 bases at J, with 13 bases in the middle. In DNA form, the CDR3 reads TGCGCCAGCAGCCAAGATCCCCGGCAGGCCGAAGCTTTCTTT. This sequence encodes CASSQDPRQAEAFF.

CDR3 bases: TGTGCCAGCAGCCAAGCCATGGAAGCTTTCTTT. It encodes CASSQAMEAFF. The rearrangement links TRBV3-1 (or the pseudogene TRBV3-2) to TRBJ1-1; no reliable D call. Trimming took 1 base from V and 8 from J, leaving 5 bases between them. The CDR3 has 11 amino acids. Germline CDR1 LGHDT, CDR2 YNNKEL (reference sequence).

This clone was detected a few times. V and J are TRBV12-5 and TRBJ2-2; the D is unclear. The CDR3 covers 11 residues. Trimming shortened V by 8 bases and J by 6 bases, and 7 bases separated the two germline ends. Germline values: CDR1 LGHNT, CDR2 FRNRAP. CDR3 sequence: CASRFAGELFF. The CDR3 nucleotides read TGTGCTAGTCGCTTCGCCGGGGAGCTGTTTTTT.

The chain is built from TRBV12-3 or TRBV12-4 and TRBJ1-1; D unclear. This CDR3 region has 13 residues. Trimming pared 6 bases from V and 6 bases from J, leaving 14 bases between. The CDR3 region is CASRIQIIAEAFF. The CDR3 DNA sequence: TGTGCCAGCAGGATCCAAATCATCGCTGAAGCTTTCTTT.